These 30 T cell receptor beta chains share one sample of origin, sequenced in a study of PD-1 blockade in classical Hodgkin lymphoma (dated by TCRdb to the early 2020s). The receptor library was made with the immunoSEQ multiplex PCR assay. TCRdb mirrors the immuneACCESS table, restricted to in-frame sequences. Some clones are absent from its copies; in checked studies, under half trace to an unresolved V gene, and the reason for the others is unknown. The sample yields roughly 92,000 clones; roughly 90% were counted once. 2.8% of the sample comes from the top ten. Reading the label with the study, this specimen's time point is: cycle 1 day 1 (C1D1), immediately before nivolumab initiation. All trial patients had relapsed after autologous stem cell transplantation, with cohorts A, B and C differing in prior brentuximab vedotin exposure. The sequenced sample was peripheral blood mononuclear cells (PBMCs), obtained at baseline. All receptors derive from a human donor with classical Hodgkin lymphoma.

V is TRBV11-2 and J is TRBJ2-5; the D is unclear. CDR1 and CDR2 (germline): SGHAT, FQNNGV. The CDR3 spans 13 residues. V was clipped by 5 bases and J by 0 bases, with 7 bases between them. CDR3 bases: TGTGCCAGCAGCATCGGACACCAAGAGACCCAGTACTTC. It codes for CASSIGHQETQYF.

The V call is TRBV7-6, the J call TRBJ2-3; 8 bases are shared with TRBD1. Per germline, CDR1 SGHVS and CDR2 FNYEAQ. The CDR3 extends over 16 amino acids. The trim removed 2 bases at V and 3 bases at J, leaving 7 bases unmatched. CDR3 sequence (DNA): TGTGCCAGCAGCTTAACTGGACAGGGATTAACAGATACGCAGTATTTT. This codes for CASSLTGQGLTDTQYF.

V and J are TRBV14 and TRBJ2-7; D is undetermined. Germline V lookup: CDR1 SGHDN, CDR2 FVKESK. Trimming removed 4 bases from V and 5 bases from J, with 9 bases in between. The CDR3 runs 12 residues. The CDR3 DNA is TGTGCCAGCAGCCTTTACCGGAACGAGCAGTACTTC. Its translation: CASSLYRNEQYF.

This clone was seen more than once but under ten times. V is TRBV5-1 and J is TRBJ1-2; no reliable D call. V lost 0 bases, J lost 10 bases, and 7 bases lay in between. This CDR3 contains 11 residues. CDR1 is SGHRS and CDR2 is YFSETQ in the germline V gene. In DNA, the CDR3 is TGCGCCAGCAGCTTGGGGCCAGACTACACCTTC. This gives the protein CASSLGPDYTF.

This chain links TRBV2 with TRBJ2-1; D possibly matches TRBD1 or TRBD2 (6 bases each). The germline CDR1 and CDR2 sequences are SNHLY and FYNNEI. V was shortened by 6 bases and J by 1 base, with 16 bases between the two germline ends. The CDR3 length is 16 residues. The CDR3 bases are TGTGCCAGCAGGGAGGGGACACAACATTCCTACAATGAGCAGTTCTTC. As protein: CASREGTQHSYNEQFF.

The chain joins TRBV6-1 to TRBJ2-4, with a tentative D call TRBD2 (7 bases). There are 15 residues in the CDR3. Trimming stripped 3 bases from V and 6 bases from J, with 15 bases between. Germline-derived CDR1 and CDR2 are MNHNS and SASEGT. DNA of the CDR3: TGTGCCAGCAGTGAGGGGGGGGCAGGTGGAAACATTCAGTACTTC. Encoded protein: CASSEGGAGGNIQYF.

This sequence joins TRBV7-9 and TRBJ2-3, with a tentative D call TRBD1 (6 bases). From germline, CDR1 is SEHNR and CDR2 FQNEAQ (reference sequence). The CDR3 has 15 amino acids. The V end lost 0 bases, the J end lost 4 bases, and 11 bases lay between the germline ends. CDR3 coding DNA: TGTGCCAGCAGCTTAGCGCCCAGGGGCGCAGATACGCAGTATTTT. It encodes CASSLAPRGADTQYF.

This CDR3 reads CASSRQAGANTGELFF. The CDR3 nucleotides are TGCGCCAGCAGCCGTCAAGCGGGAGCAAACACCGGGGAGCTGTTTTTT. The chain employs TRBV4-1 and TRBJ2-2, with 8 bases that match TRBD2. This CDR3 has 16 residues. Trimming took 4 bases from V and 2 from J; bases not matched to a gene: 6. Germline loops: CDR1 MGHRA, CDR2 YSYEKL.

V usage is TRBV11-2 and J usage is TRBJ2-2; TRBD1 matches 7 bases. The CDR3 length is 14 residues. Germline lookup yields CDR1 SGHAT and CDR2 FQNNGV. V dropped 5 bases and J dropped 5; count of bases not matched to a gene: 5. Here the CDR3 reads CASSNDRVTGELFF. The CDR3 bases are TGTGCCAGCAGCAACGACAGGGTGACCGGGGAGCTGTTTTTT.

CDR3 nucleotides: TGTGCCAGCAGCTTGATCGTCGGCCAAGAGACCCAGTACTTC. As protein: CASSLIVGQETQYF. V and J are TRBV7-6 and TRBJ2-5; D is unresolved. The V gene lost 3 bases and the J gene lost 1 base, with 9 bases spanning the gap. Germline assignment: CDR1 SGHVS and CDR2 FNYEAQ. The CDR3 extends over 14 amino acids.

This clone was detected once. This rearrangement joins TRBV7-8 to TRBJ1-1; TRBD1 might be the D (6 bases). The CDR3 is 16 amino acids. CDR1 SGHVS and CDR2 FQNEAQ come from the germline V gene. V lost 0 bases, J lost 4 bases, and 15 bases lay in between. In DNA, the CDR3 is TGTGCCAGCAGCTTAGCGCTGGGGGGGCGAGGCACTGAAGCTTTCTTT. Residues: CASSLALGGRGTEAFF.

The chain's CDR3 is CASSIKGGNTEAFF. The CDR3 DNA follows: TGTGCCAGTAGTATAAAGGGAGGGAACACTGAAGCTTTCTTT. The V call is TRBV19, the J call TRBJ1-1; no reliable D call. Germline values: CDR1 LNHDA, CDR2 SQIVND (reference sequence). V lost 2 bases to trimming and J lost 1 base, with 8 bases between them. This CDR3 has 14 amino acids.

V and J are TRBV30 and TRBJ2-7; D remains unclear. The germline V and J ends were trimmed by 3 bases and 2 bases, with 8 bases remaining between them. This CDR3 spans 12 amino acids. Germline CDR1 is GTSNPN and CDR2 is SVGIG (reference sequence). CDR3 loop: CAWSPIAYEQYF. The DNA of the CDR3 is TGTGCCTGGAGCCCCATTGCCTACGAGCAGTACTTC. Complete variable domain (other parts from reference TRBV30 and TRBJ2-7): SQTIHQWPATLVQPVGSPLSLECTVEGTSNPNLYWYRQAAGRGLQLLFYSVGIGQISSEVPQNLSASRPQDRQFILSSKKLLLSDSGFYLCAWSPIAYEQYFGPGTRLTVT.

The chain joins TRBV5-4 to TRBJ1-1, with D hard to call. The CDR3 consists of 11 residues. V lost 0 bases and J 8 bases, leaving 5 bases between the germline ends. Germline V gene lookup returns CDR1 SGHNT and CDR2 YYREEE (reference sequence). The CDR3 nucleotides read TGTGCCAGCAGCTTGGGCGGGGAAGCTTTCTTT. Amino acid sequence: CASSLGGEAFF.

The genes are TRBV4-2 and TRBJ2-1, with D possibly TRBD2 on 6 matching bases. The V gene's germline CDR1 is LGHNA and CDR2 YNFKEQ. The CDR3 sequence is 16 residues long. V shed 1 base and J shed 0 bases, with 10 bases lying between them. The CDR3 region is CASSQASGSSYNEQFF. The CDR3 coding sequence is TGTGCCAGCAGCCAAGCCTCCGGGAGCTCCTACAATGAGCAGTTCTTC.

The rearrangement uses TRBV29-1 and TRBJ2-3; 8 bases map to TRBD1. In germline, CDR1 is SQVTM, CDR2 ANQGSEA. Trimming removed 2 bases from V and 3 bases from J; junction bases left unmatched: 7. The CDR3 totals 15 residues. The chain's CDR3 is CSVERQGSKTDTQYF. The CDR3 region has the DNA TGCAGCGTTGAAAGACAGGGGAGTAAGACAGATACGCAGTATTTT.

The chain links TRBV30 to TRBJ2-5, with 7 bases identical to TRBD2. The J segment lost 7 bases and the V segment lost 7 bases, leaving 12 bases of the junction unmatched. Germline CDR1 is GTSNPN and CDR2 is SVGIG (reference sequence). The CDR3 loop spans 13 amino acids. The CDR3 DNA sequence: TGTGCCTATTCTCTAGCGGAGGAAGGGACCCAGTACTTC. Its protein product is CAYSLAEEGTQYF. Based on the CDR3 plus reference TRBV30 and TRBJ2-5, the full variable domain is SQTIHQWPATLVQPVGSPLSLECTVEGTSNPNLYWYRQAAGRGLQLLFYSVGIGQISSEVPQNLSASRPQDRQFILSSKKLLLSDSGFYLCAYSLAEEGTQYFGPGTRLLVL.

The chain employs TRBV5-6 and TRBJ1-1, with 8 positions matching TRBD1. The CDR3 sequence is 16 residues long. The V gene's germline CDR1 is SGHDT and CDR2 YYEEEE. V shed 3 bases and J 1 base; nucleotides not matched to a gene: 8. The chain's CDR3 is CASSSTFGQGNTEAFF. The DNA of the CDR3 is TGTGCCAGCAGCTCAACCTTCGGACAGGGGAACACTGAAGCTTTCTTT.

The J gene is TRBJ2-3, the V gene TRBV27; D remains ambiguous. The CDR3 has 15 residues. The V gene's germline CDR1 is MNHEY and CDR2 SMNVEV (reference sequence). V gave up 2 bases and J gave up 2 bases, with 11 bases separating them. Here the CDR3 DNA reads TGTGCCAGCAGTTTACAGGCTAGAAACACAGATACGCAGTATTTT. Protein sequence: CASSLQARNTDTQYF.

The gene calls are TRBV4-1 and TRBJ1-3, with D hard to call. V shed 3 bases and J shed 10 bases, with 7 bases lying between them. This CDR3 is 11 amino acids long. CDR1 is MGHRA, CDR2 YSYEKL, per germline. The CDR3 DNA sequence: TGCGCCAGCAGCCAGACACGAACCATATATTTT. Translation gives CASSQTRTIYF.

This chain joins TRBV6-5 and TRBJ1-2; TRBD1 aligns across 7 bases. V lost 2 bases and J lost 8; bases outside the gene matches: 5. The CDR3 consists of 13 residues. CDR1 MNHEY and CDR2 SVGAGI come from the germline V gene. The CDR3 loop reads CASSYRQGAGYTF. The CDR3, as DNA: TGTGCCAGCAGTTACCGACAGGGCGCCGGCTACACCTTC.

The chain recombines TRBV7-2 with TRBJ1-1; D gene unclear. Trimming removed 3 bases at V and 0 bases at J, with 11 bases between. This CDR3 is built from 15 residues. Germline assignment: CDR1 SGHTA and CDR2 FQGNSA. The CDR3 nucleotides are TGTGCCAGCAGCTTGTTGAATGGGTTGAACACTGAAGCTTTCTTT. This encodes CASSLLNGLNTEAFF. The full variable domain, in which reference TRBV7-2 and TRBJ1-1 provide the parts outside the CDR3, is GAGVSQSPSNKVTEKGKDVELRCDPISGHTALYWYRQSLGQGLEFLIYFQGNSAPDKSGLPSDRFSAERTGGSVSTLTIQRTQQEDSAVYLCASSLLNGLNTEAFFGQGTRLTVV.

This chain links TRBV18 with TRBJ2-2; no clear D gene. Between the trimmed V and J ends, which lost 4 bases and 2 bases, there was a span of 5 bases. Germline assignment: CDR1 KGHSH and CDR2 LQKENI. This CDR3 is built from 13 residues. Here the CDR3 reads CASSQGNTGELFF. The CDR3 bases are TGTGCCAGCTCACAGGGAAACACCGGGGAGCTGTTTTTT.

CDR3 loop: CASSLGTGGATNEKLFF. DNA of the CDR3: TGTGCCAGCAGCTTAGGGACAGGAGGTGCAACTAATGAAAAACTGTTTTTT. V and J are TRBV7-9 and TRBJ1-4, with 7 bases that match TRBD1. The V gene's germline CDR1 is SEHNR and CDR2 FQNEAQ (reference sequence). The CDR3 runs to 17 residues. V trimming: 1 base; J trimming: 0 bases; junction bases outside the gene matches: 5.

The V gene is TRBV2, the J gene TRBJ2-7; D remains unclear. CDR1 is SNHLY and CDR2 is FYNNEI in the germline V gene. The V end lost 0 bases, the J end lost 5 bases, and 8 bases lay between the germline ends. The CDR3 extends over 13 amino acids. CDR3 region: CASSEALRNEQYF. The CDR3 nucleotides are TGTGCCAGCAGTGAAGCGCTTAGAAACGAGCAGTACTTC.

V and J are TRBV6-5 and TRBJ2-5, with D unresolved. Germline V lookup: CDR1 MNHEY, CDR2 SVGAGI. The CDR3 extends over 16 amino acids. Between the trimmed V and J ends, which lost 0 bases and 5 bases, there was a span of 16 bases. The CDR3 region has the DNA TGTGCCAGCAGTTACTCGGCCTGGACGTCGAGGGAGACCCAGTACTTC. This encodes CASSYSAWTSRETQYF.

The chain has TRBV7-6 and TRBJ2-2; 12 positions match TRBD2. Germline V lookup: CDR1 SGHVS, CDR2 FNYEAQ. V shed 4 bases, J shed 4 bases, and the junction held 4 bases outside the gene matches. The CDR3 extends over 16 amino acids. The CDR3 sequence is CASSYRTSGTTGELFF. Here the CDR3 DNA reads TGTGCCAGCAGCTATAGGACTAGCGGGACCACCGGGGAGCTGTTTTTT.

V and J are TRBV27 and TRBJ2-7, with 7 nucleotides matching TRBD2. The CDR3 runs to 13 residues. Trimming at V came to 11 bases and at J to 3 bases, leaving 10 bases not matched to a gene. Germline assignment: CDR1 MNHEY and CDR2 SMNVEV (reference sequence). The CDR3 DNA follows: TGTGCCGCCCGGGCTAGCGGAAACTACGAGCAGTACTTC. Translating it yields CAARASGNYEQYF.

V usage is TRBV6-5 and J usage is TRBJ2-7; 7 bases agree with TRBD1. The germline V gene encodes CDR1 MNHEY and CDR2 SVGAGI. There are 15 residues in the CDR3. With V trimmed by 0 bases and J by 3 bases, 5 bases remained unmatched. The CDR3 spells CASSYSKSGGYEQYF. In nucleotides, the CDR3 is TGTGCCAGCAGTTACTCGAAGTCAGGGGGCTACGAGCAGTACTTC.

This clone was recorded only once. J is TRBJ2-3 and V is TRBV20-1; D is unresolved. This CDR3 region has 11 residues. CDR1 is DFQATT and CDR2 is SNEGSKA in the germline V gene (reference sequence). The germline V and J ends were trimmed by 5 bases and 2 bases, with 5 bases remaining between them. The CDR3 bases are TGCAGTGCTTTGTCCACAGATACGCAGTATTTT. It specifies CSALSTDTQYF.